The 2 T cell receptor beta chains in this list originate from one sample, sequenced in a study of high-grade serous ovarian cancer treatment subgroups. Libraries were prepared by immunoSEQ multiplex PCR; TCRdb keeps only in-frame clonotypes and omits some of them. The table includes around 8,000 clones, approximately 62% detected once. Tumor samples were obtained before definitive surgery or chemotherapy. The specimen sequenced was tumor tissue. These receptors all stem from a human donor with high-grade serous ovarian cancer.

The genes are TRBV5-1 and TRBJ2-3; 9 bases fit TRBD2. V was pared by 1 base and J by 0 bases, with 0 bases of the junction left unmatched. From germline, CDR1 is SGHRS and CDR2 YFSETQ. This CDR3 contains 15 residues. The CDR3 is CASSLTSGSTDTQYF. Written as DNA, the CDR3 is TGCGCCAGCAGCTTGACTAGCGGGAGCACAGATACGCAGTATTTT.

The CDR3 loop is CASRRGGVFDEQFF. In nucleotides, the CDR3 is TGTGCCAGCAGGAGGGGGGGGGTGTTCGATGAGCAGTTCTTC. V and J are TRBV14 and TRBJ2-1; weak D call: TRBD2 (7 bases). CDR3 length: 14 residues. The ends were cut back, 6 bases at V and 8 bases at J, with 17 bases in the middle. Germline V gene lookup returns CDR1 SGHDN and CDR2 FVKESK.